Presented here are 32 T cell receptor beta chains from one specimen sequenced in a study of breast tumors, draining lymph nodes, adjacent tissues. TCRdb re-analysed the multiplex PCR reads in MiXCR, keeping a single row per CDR3 protein. Counted here are approximately 300,000 distinct CDR3 sequences, 30% occurring once; the ten biggest clones make up 0.85% to 1.3%. Breast cancer patients provided tissue from their axillary draining lymph nodes. Material: axillary lymph node tissue. All receptors come from a female donor with breast cancer. Some clones in this sample may be carry-over from other donors' samples.

This clonotype has at least ten counts. The rearrangement links TRBV12-3 or TRBV12-4 to TRBJ2-3; D gene uncertain. Trimming shortened V by 7 bases and J by 0 bases, and 17 bases separated the two germline ends. The CDR3 is made up of 16 amino acids. For the CDR3, the DNA is TGTGCCAGCACCACCAGCTCGAGACGTAGCACAGATACGCAGTATTTT. Its translation is CASTTSSRRSTDTQYF.

This clonotype was counted between two and nine times. Being one base from a much bigger clone, this may be a read error. This chain connects TRBV7-9 to TRBJ2-1; D is uncertain. CDR3 length: 16 residues. Germline V gene data show CDR1 as SEHNR and CDR2 as FQNEAQ (reference sequence). The CDR3 sequence: CASSPSRNIYYNEQSF. The DNA for the CDR3 is TGTGCCAGCAGCCCCAGCCGGAACATCTACTACAATGAGCAGTCCTTC.

As concerns this clonotype: Since a much larger clone is just one base distant, this may be a read error. The chain has TRBV5-6 and TRBJ2-3; no clear D gene. CDR3 length equals 16 residues. In germline, CDR1 is SGHDT, CDR2 YYEEEE. V dropped 0 bases and J dropped 4 bases, with 15 bases sitting between them. As DNA, the CDR3 is TGTGCCAGCAGCTTGGAGCTTAGCAGGAGTGCAGATACGCAGTATTTT. Translation: CASSLELSRSADTQYF.

Regarding this clonotype: A much larger clone is a single base away; this may be a read error. The chain recombines TRBV5-4 with TRBJ2-5; TRBD1 or TRBD2 may be the D gene (5 bases each). CDR1 is SGHNT and CDR2 is YYREEE in the germline V gene (reference sequence). The CDR3 is 14 amino acids. As DNA, the CDR3 is TGTGCCAGCAGCGACAGCCTAAGGGGAGAGGCCCAGTACTTC. This sequence encodes CASSDSLRGEAQYF.

On this clonotype itself: The junction departs from germline at one end; a sequencing error may be responsible. The CDR3 loop reads CASGLRRGSFSGANVLTF. Written as DNA, the CDR3 is TGTGCCAGCGGCTTAAGACGGGGAAGTTTCTCTGGGGCCAACGTCCTGACTTTC. The chain combines TRBV7-2 with TRBJ2-6, with D maybe TRBD2 (5 bases). The CDR3 is made up of 18 amino acids. Germline CDR1 reads SGHTA; CDR2 reads FQGNSA.

The CDR3 sequence: CASSGLYQGAQYF. DNA for the CDR3: TGCGCCAGCAGCGGACTGTACCAAGGGGCCCAGTACTTC. The chain employs TRBV5-1 and TRBJ2-5; D may correspond to TRBD1 or TRBD2 (5 bases each). Germline CDR1 is SGHRS and CDR2 is YFSETQ. V lost 4 bases and J 9 bases, leaving 16 bases between the germline ends. The CDR3 length is 13 residues.

This clonotype has at least ten counts. The CDR3 DNA reads TGTGCCAGCAGCTTATGGGGGACTAGTGGAAATACGCAGTATTTT. This encodes CASSLWGTSGNTQYF. This chain links TRBV7-3 with TRBJ2-3, with TRBD2 matching 8 bases. The germline gives CDR1 SGHTA, CDR2 FQGTGA. The CDR3 runs to 15 residues. V lost 2 bases to trimming and J lost 7 bases; unmatched junction nucleotides: 8.

This clonotype occurred a few times. The V call is TRBV27, the J call TRBJ2-2, with TRBD2 matching 11 bases. The CDR3 is made up of 16 amino acids. Germline CDR1 MNHEY, CDR2 SMNVEV (reference sequence). Trimming took 4 bases from V and 1 from J; bases not matched to a gene: 2. The CDR3 sequence is CASSWGTSGNTGELFF. The DNA for the CDR3 is TGTGCCAGCAGTTGGGGGACTAGCGGGAACACCGGGGAGCTGTTTTTT.

This clonotype was observed at least ten times. The CDR3 sequence is CASSRSAGPGLADRNTGELFF. The CDR3 DNA reads as TGTGCCAGCAGCCGCAGCGCCGGGCCGGGACTAGCGGACCGAAACACCGGGGAGCTGTTTTTT. The chain joins TRBV7-3 to TRBJ2-2, with 11 bases matching TRBD2. Losses at the gene ends were 5 bases for V and 2 bases for J; bases not matched to a gene: 19. Germline V gives CDR1 SGHTA, CDR2 FQGTGA. The CDR3 has 21 residues.

The sample holds many counts of this clonotype. The chain combines TRBV24-1 with TRBJ2-2; D unclear. This CDR3 has 15 amino acids. V was trimmed by 0 bases and J by 4 bases, leaving 8 bases between them. CDR1 KGHDR and CDR2 SFDVKD come from the germline V gene. The CDR3 protein is CATSDLLAPTGELFF. The CDR3 nucleotides are TGTGCCACCAGTGATTTGTTAGCCCCCACCGGGGAGCTGTTTTTT.

Turning to this clonotype: Germline and junction disagree at one end, which may indicate a read error. The rearrangement joins TRBV5-8 to TRBJ2-1; D remains unclear. The CDR3 totals 12 residues. Germline-derived CDR1 and CDR2 are SGHTS and YDEGEE. This chain's CDR3 is CASMPLPNEQFF. The CDR3 DNA reads as TGTGCTAGCATGCCACTCCCCAATGAGCAGTTCTTC.

As concerns this clonotype: A single base separates this from a much larger clone, so it may be a read error. The chain has TRBV13 and TRBJ2-3; 7 positions agree with TRBD1. Germline V lookup: CDR1 PRHDT, CDR2 FYEKMQ (reference sequence). There are 16 residues in the CDR3. The CDR3: CAGSSYRDSSTDTQYF. CDR3 bases: TGTGCCGGCAGCTCCTACCGGGACAGTAGCACAGATACGCAGTATTTT.

The gene calls are TRBV6-6 and TRBJ1-6; D is possibly TRBD1 (5 bases). Trimming shortened V by 0 bases and J by 4 bases, and 13 bases separated the two germline ends. Germline-derived CDR1 and CDR2 are MNHNY and SVGAGI (reference sequence). This CDR3 has 17 residues. CDR3 region: CASSYSSPTVYNSPLHF. As DNA, the CDR3 is TGTGCCAGCAGTTACTCGAGTCCGACAGTTTATAATTCACCCCTCCACTTT.

This clonotype was counted at least ten times. The chain has TRBV20-1 and TRBJ2-3; 12 bases line up with TRBD1. The CDR3 totals 15 residues. Germline V CDR1 and CDR2: DFQATT, SNEGSKA (reference sequence). Unmatched junction bases numbered 7, after V lost 5 bases and J lost 4 bases. Written as DNA, the CDR3 is TGCAGTGCTGAACCGGGACAGGGGGCTTCAGATACGCAGTATTTT. As protein: CSAEPGQGASDTQYF.

The chain combines TRBV6-5 with TRBJ1-5; no clear D gene. CDR1 and CDR2 (germline): MNHEY, SVGAGI. V gave up 8 bases and J gave up 4 bases, with 9 bases separating them. The CDR3 runs 12 residues. Written as DNA, the CDR3 is TGTGCCAGCGGTGATCCTAATCAGCCCCAGCATTTT. Translating it yields CASGDPNQPQHF.

The CDR3 nucleotides read TGTGCCAGCGGTGGTACCGAAGCTTTCTTT. Encoded protein: CASGGTEAFF. The genes are TRBV2 and TRBJ1-1; unclear D gene. Germline CDR1 reads SNHLY; CDR2 reads FYNNEI. CDR3 length equals 10 residues. V was pared by 8 bases and J by 8 bases, with 9 bases between.

This clonotype was counted at least ten times. The chain combines TRBV6-1 with TRBJ2-5; 7 bases fit TRBD2. Germline CDR1 reads MNHNS; CDR2 reads SASEGT. CDR3 size: 12 residues. Trimming removed 8 bases from V and 7 bases from J; junction bases left unmatched: 7. Here the CDR3 reads CASGGVVGTQYF. The DNA for the CDR3 is TGTGCCAGCGGGGGGGTTGTGGGGACCCAGTACTTC.

This clonotype appeared many times. This chain uses TRBV12-3 or TRBV12-4 with TRBJ2-3, with D perhaps TRBD1 (6 bases). The CDR3 consists of 17 residues. The V end was cut by 1 base, the J end by 2 bases, with 16 bases between. The CDR3 here is CASSLGYGGSTTDTQYF. The CDR3 DNA sequence: TGTGCCAGCAGTTTAGGGTATGGGGGCTCTACCACAGATACGCAGTATTTT.

Regarding this clonotype: One end of the junction fails to match germline, which may point to a read error. The chain uses TRBV11-2 and TRBJ1-2; no definite D call. This CDR3 contains 12 residues. In germline, CDR1 is SGHAT, CDR2 FQNNGV. CDR3 sequence: CASGFSDVRISF. The CDR3 bases are TGTGCCAGTGGCTTTAGTGACGTCCGGATTAGCTTC.

The sample holds many counts of this clonotype. This chain links TRBV12-5 with TRBJ2-2; D unclear. V shed 5 bases and J shed 4 bases, with 14 bases lying between them. CDR3 size: 15 residues. The germline V gene encodes CDR1 LGHNT and CDR2 FRNRAP. The DNA of the CDR3 is TGTGCTAGTGGTCTCTCTTCCCCAAGCACCGGGGAGCTGTTTTTT. Translating gives CASGLSSPSTGELFF.

A single count supports this clonotype. The V and J genes are TRBV5-1 and TRBJ2-2; D is possibly TRBD2 (5 bases). This CDR3 is 12 amino acids long. V lost 5 bases, J lost 7 bases, and 9 bases lay in between. The germline V gene encodes CDR1 SGHRS and CDR2 YFSETQ. The CDR3 bases are TGCGCCAGCAGGGACTCTAGCGGGGAGCTGTTTTTT. It is translated as CASRDSSGELFF.

The V and J genes are TRBV12-5 and TRBJ2-3, with 9 nucleotides matching TRBD1. After removal of 7 bases from V and 3 bases from J, the junction contained 5 bases not matched to a gene. Germline CDR1 reads LGHNT; CDR2 reads FRNRAP. The CDR3 contains 14 residues. The CDR3 nucleotides read TGTGCTAGTGCGCCGGGACAGGGAACAGATACGCAGTATTTT. As protein: CASAPGQGTDTQYF.

Details on this clonotype: A much larger clone lies one base from this, so it may be a read error. The rearrangement joins TRBV6-1 to TRBJ2-7; D unresolved. There are 14 residues in the CDR3. V was clipped by 5 bases and J by 3 bases, with 14 bases between them. Germline V lookup: CDR1 MNHNS, CDR2 SASEGT. CDR3: CASSYGPGYYEQYF. CDR3 bases: TGTGCCAGCAGTTACGGGCCTGGATACTACGAGCAGTACTTC.

This clonotype was detected ten times or more. The chain is built from TRBV12-3 or TRBV12-4 and TRBJ2-5; D is perhaps TRBD1 or TRBD2 (5 bases each). CDR3 length: 15 amino acids. Deletions cut 4 bases from V and 5 bases from J, with 17 bases between. The CDR3 reads CASSSPRDGEETQYF. The CDR3 nucleotides read TGTGCCAGCAGTTCCCCCCGGGACGGAGAGGAGACCCAGTACTTC.

In regard to this clonotype: As the CDR3 is not closed by the conserved phenylalanine or tryptophan, this likely results from a read error. No DNA is shown, since the ends of the CDR3 on it are uncertain; the CDR3 is the one TCRdb lists. The V gene is TRBV20-1, the J gene TRBJ2-1; TRBD2 is the table's D call, not checked against the DNA. Germline assignment: CDR1 DFQATT and CDR2 SNEGSKA (reference sequence). Termini included, the CDR3 measures 12 amino acids. The CDR3 reads CSASTSRDEQLS.

This clonotype was counted many times. The chain couples TRBV19 to TRBJ1-5, with unresolved D. The CDR3 totals 16 residues. Germline V gene lookup returns CDR1 LNHDA and CDR2 SQIVND (reference sequence). Trimming removed 4 bases from V and 2 bases from J, with 15 bases in between. The CDR3 loop reads CASSTRGRVGNQPQHF. The CDR3 DNA follows: TGTGCCAGTAGTACACGCGGGAGGGTAGGCAATCAGCCCCAGCATTTT.

Only a few counts were recorded for this clonotype. The genes are TRBV20-1 and TRBJ2-7; 9 bases are shared with TRBD2. CDR1 is DFQATT, CDR2 SNEGSKA, per germline (reference sequence). Trimming took 0 bases from V and 3 from J; bases not matched to a gene: 9. The CDR3 extends over 16 amino acids. CDR3 protein: CSARDPRTSANYEQYF. The CDR3 region has the DNA TGCAGTGCTAGAGATCCAAGGACTAGCGCGAACTACGAGCAGTACTTC.

This clonotype showed up many times. The CDR3 here is CASSDYARGREKLFF. The CDR3 region has the DNA TGTGCCAGCAGTGACTACGCCCGGGGGCGAGAAAAACTGTTTTTT. The J gene is TRBJ1-4, the V gene TRBV6-1, with TRBD1 as a possible D gene (6 bases). V lost 3 bases and J lost 8, with 16 bases in between. Germline loops: CDR1 MNHNS, CDR2 SASEGT. CDR3 length: 15 residues.

J is TRBJ2-1 and V is TRBV6-5; D possibly uses TRBD1 or TRBD2 (6 bases each). V dropped 6 bases and J dropped 2 bases, with 14 bases sitting between them. CDR1 and CDR2 from the germline V gene are MNHEY and SVGAGI. The CDR3 has 15 residues. Written as DNA, the CDR3 is TGTGCCAGCAGCGGAGGGGGACTTACCTACAATGAGCAGTTCTTC. This codes for CASSGGGLTYNEQFF.

To note about this clonotype: A much larger clone lies a single base off, so this may be a read error. V and J are TRBV20-1 and TRBJ2-5, with 11 bases matching TRBD1. The CDR3 has 16 residues. V shed 5 bases, J shed 5 bases, and the junction held 13 bases outside the gene matches. Per germline, CDR1 DFQATT and CDR2 SNEGSKA (reference sequence). The CDR3 is CSAVAGTGGTWETQYF. CDR3 DNA: TGCAGTGCTGTTGCCGGGACAGGGGGAACCTGGGAGACCCAGTACTTC.

This clonotype was recorded once. The junction departs from the called germline gene at one end, perhaps through a read error. The rearrangement links TRBV19 to TRBJ2-6; possibly TRBD1 for D (6 bases). The CDR3 loop spans 12 amino acids. Germline CDR1 is LNHDA and CDR2 is SQIVND (reference sequence). DNA for the CDR3: TGTGCCAGCCCCAAGGGGGACAACGTCCTGACTTTC. It codes for CASPKGDNVLTF.

Concerning this clonotype itself: This could be a read error, since a much larger clone is one nucleotide away. V is TRBV5-1 and J is TRBJ2-1; D uncertain. Germline CDR1 and CDR2: SGHRS and YFSETQ. CDR3 length: 18 residues. CDR3 bases: TGCGCCAGCAGCTTGGCCCGAAGTATCCCCTCCCGGCCTAATGAGCAGTCCTTC. This codes for CASSLARSIPSRPNEQSF. Combining the CDR3 with reference TRBV5-1 and TRBJ2-1 gives the whole variable domain KAGVTQTPRYLIKTRGQQVTLSCSPISGHRSVSWYQQTPGQGLQFLFEYFSETQRNKGNFPGRFSGRQFSNSRSEMNVSTLELGDSALYLCASSLARSIPSRPNEQSFGPGTRLTVL.